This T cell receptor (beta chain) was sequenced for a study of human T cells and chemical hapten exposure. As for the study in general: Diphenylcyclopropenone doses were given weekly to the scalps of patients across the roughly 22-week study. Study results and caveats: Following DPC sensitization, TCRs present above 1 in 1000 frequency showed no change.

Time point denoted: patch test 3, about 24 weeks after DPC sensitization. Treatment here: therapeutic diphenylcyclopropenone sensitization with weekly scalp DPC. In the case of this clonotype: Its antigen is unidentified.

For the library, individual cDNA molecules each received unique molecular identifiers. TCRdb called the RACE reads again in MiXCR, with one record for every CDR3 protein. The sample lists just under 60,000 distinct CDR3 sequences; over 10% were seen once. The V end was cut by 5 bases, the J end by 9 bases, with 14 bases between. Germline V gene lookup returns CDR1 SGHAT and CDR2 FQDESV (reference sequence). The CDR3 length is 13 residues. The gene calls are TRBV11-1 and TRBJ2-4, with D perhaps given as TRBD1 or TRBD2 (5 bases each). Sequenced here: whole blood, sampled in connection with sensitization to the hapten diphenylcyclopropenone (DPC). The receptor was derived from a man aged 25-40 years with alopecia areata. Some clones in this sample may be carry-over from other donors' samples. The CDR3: CASSPGTGGIQYF. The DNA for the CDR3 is TGTGCCAGCAGCCCCGGGACGGGTGGCATTCAGTACTTC. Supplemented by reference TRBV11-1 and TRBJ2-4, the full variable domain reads EAEVAQSPRYKITEKSQAVAFWCDPISGHATLYWYRQILGQGPELLVQFQDESVVDDSQLPKDRFSAERLKGVDSTLKIQPAELGDSAMYLCASSPGTGGIQYFGAGTRLSVL.